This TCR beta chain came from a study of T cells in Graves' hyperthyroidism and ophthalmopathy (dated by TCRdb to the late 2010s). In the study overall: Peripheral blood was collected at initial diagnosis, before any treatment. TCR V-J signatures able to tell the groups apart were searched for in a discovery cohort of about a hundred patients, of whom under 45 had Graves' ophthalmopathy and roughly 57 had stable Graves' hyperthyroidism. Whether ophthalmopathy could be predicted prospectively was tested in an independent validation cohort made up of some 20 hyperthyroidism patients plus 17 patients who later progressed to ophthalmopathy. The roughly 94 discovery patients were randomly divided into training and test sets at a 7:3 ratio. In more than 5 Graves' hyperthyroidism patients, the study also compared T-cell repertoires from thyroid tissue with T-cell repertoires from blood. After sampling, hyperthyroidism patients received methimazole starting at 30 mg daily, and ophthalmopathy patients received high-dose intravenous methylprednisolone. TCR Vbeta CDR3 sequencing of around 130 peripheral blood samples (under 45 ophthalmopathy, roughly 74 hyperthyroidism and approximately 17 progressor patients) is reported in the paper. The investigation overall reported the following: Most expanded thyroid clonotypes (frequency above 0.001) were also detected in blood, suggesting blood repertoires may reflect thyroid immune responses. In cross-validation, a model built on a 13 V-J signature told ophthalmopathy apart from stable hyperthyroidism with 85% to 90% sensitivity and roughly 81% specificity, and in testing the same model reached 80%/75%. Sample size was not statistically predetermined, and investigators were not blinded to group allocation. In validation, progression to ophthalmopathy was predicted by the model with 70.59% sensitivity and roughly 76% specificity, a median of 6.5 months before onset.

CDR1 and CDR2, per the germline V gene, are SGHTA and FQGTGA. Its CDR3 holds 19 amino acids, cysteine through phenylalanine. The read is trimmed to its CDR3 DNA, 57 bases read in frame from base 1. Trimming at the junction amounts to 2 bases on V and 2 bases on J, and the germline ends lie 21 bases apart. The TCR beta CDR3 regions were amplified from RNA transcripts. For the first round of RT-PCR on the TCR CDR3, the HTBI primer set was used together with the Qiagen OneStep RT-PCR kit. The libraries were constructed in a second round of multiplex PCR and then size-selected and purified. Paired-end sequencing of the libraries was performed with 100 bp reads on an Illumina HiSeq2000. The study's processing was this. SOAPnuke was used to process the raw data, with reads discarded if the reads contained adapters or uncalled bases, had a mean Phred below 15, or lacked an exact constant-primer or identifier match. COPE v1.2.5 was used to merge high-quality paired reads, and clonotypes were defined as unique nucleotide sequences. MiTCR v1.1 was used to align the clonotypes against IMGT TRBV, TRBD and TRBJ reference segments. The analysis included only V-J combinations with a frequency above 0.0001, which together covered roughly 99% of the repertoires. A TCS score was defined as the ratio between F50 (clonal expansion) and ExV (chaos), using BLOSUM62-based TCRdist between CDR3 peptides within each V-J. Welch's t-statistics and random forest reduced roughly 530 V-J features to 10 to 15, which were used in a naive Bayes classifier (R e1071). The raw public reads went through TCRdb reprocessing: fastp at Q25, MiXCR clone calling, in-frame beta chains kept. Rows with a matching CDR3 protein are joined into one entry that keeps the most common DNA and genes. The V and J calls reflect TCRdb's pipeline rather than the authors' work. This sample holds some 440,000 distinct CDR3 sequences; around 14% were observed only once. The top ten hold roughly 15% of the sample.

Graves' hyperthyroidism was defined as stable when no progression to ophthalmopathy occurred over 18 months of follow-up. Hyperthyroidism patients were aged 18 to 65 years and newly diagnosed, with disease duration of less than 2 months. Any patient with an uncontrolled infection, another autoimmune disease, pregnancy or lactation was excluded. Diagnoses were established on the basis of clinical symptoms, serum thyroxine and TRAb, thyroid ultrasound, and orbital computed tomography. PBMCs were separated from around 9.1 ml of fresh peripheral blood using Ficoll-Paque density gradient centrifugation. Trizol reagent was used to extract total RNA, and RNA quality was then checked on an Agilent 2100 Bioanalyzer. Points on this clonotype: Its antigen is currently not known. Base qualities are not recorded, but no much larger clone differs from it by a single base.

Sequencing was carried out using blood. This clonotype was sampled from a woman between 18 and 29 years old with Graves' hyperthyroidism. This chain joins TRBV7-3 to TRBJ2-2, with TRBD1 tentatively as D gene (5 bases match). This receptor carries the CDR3 CASSLDVRGPEANTGELFF. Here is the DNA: TGTGCCAGCAGCTTAGATGTTAGGGGCCCCGAGGCAAACACCGGGGAGCTGTTTTTT.